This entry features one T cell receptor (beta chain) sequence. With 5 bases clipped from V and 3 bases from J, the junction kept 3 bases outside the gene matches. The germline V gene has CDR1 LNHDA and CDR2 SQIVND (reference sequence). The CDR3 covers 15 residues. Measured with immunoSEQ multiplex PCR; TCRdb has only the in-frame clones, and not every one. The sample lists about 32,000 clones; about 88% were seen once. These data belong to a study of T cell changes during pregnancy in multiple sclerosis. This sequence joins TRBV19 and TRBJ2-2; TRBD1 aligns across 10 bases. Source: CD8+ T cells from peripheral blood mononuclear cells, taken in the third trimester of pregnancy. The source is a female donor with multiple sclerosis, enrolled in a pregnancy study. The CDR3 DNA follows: TGTGCCAGTAGTTTCGGACAGGGGGACACCGGGGAGCTGTTTTTT. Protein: CASSFGQGDTGELFF.